The subject of this entry is one T cell receptor (beta chain). These data originate in a study of blood T cell repertoires in COVID-19. Libraries were prepared by immunoSEQ multiplex PCR; TCRdb keeps only in-frame clonotypes and omits some of them. The table shows approximately 180,000 clones, with 82% occurring only once. The V and J ends lost 1 base and 7 bases, in that order; junction bases with no gene match: 12. This CDR3 has 16 residues. Germline assignment: CDR1 SGHTA and CDR2 FQGNSA. The rearrangement links TRBV7-2 to TRBJ2-7; 8 positions agree with TRBD1. The sample comprised peripheral blood. The sequence was obtained from a woman aged 65 to 85 with acute or convalescent COVID-19. CDR3 residues: CASSLGGQGARVEQYF. As DNA, the CDR3 is TGTGCCAGCAGCTTAGGGGGTCAGGGGGCCAGGGTGGAGCAGTACTTC.